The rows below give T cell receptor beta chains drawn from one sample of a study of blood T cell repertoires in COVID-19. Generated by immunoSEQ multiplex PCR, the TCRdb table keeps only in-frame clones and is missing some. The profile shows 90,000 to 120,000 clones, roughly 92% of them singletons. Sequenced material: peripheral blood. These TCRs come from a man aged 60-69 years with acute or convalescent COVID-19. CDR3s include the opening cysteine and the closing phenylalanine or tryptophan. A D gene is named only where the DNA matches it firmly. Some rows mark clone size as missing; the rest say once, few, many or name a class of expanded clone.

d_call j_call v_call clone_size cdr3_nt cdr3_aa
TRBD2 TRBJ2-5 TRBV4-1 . TGCGCCAGCAGCCACGCGGGACTACCAGACTCACAAGAGACCCAGTACTTC CASSHAGLPDSQETQYF
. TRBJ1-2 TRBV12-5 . TGTGCTAGTGGTTACAACATTGGCTACACCTTC CASGYNIGYTF
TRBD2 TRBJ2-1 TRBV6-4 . TGTGCCAGCAGTCCGTCGAGCGGGATGGGCTCCTACAATGAGCAGTTCTTC CASSPSSGMGSYNEQFF
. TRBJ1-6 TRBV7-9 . TGTGCCAGCAGCTTCGACACCAATAATTCACCCCTCCACTTT CASSFDTNNSPLHF
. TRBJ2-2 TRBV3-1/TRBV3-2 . TGTGCCAGCAGCCCTCTAGGCGCGCACGGGGAGCTGTTTTTT CASSPLGAHGELFF
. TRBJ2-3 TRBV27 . TGTGCCAGCAGTTTATTGGCGGGAACGCAGTATTTT CASSLLAGTQYF
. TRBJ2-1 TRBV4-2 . TGTGCCAGCAGCCAAGGTACCGGGGGAACCTACAATGAGCAGTTCTTC CASSQGTGGTYNEQFF
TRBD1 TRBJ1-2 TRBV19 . TGTGCCAGTCGGGACAGGGATGGCTACACCTTC CASRDRDGYTF
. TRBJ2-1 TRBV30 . TGTGCCTGGACTAGATCGACCAATGAGCAGTTCTTC CAWTRSTNEQFF
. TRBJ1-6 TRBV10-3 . TGTGCCATCAGTGCAGGACTCAATTCACCCCTCCACTTT CAISAGLNSPLHF
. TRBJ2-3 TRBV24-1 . TGTGCCACCAGTGATTGGACAGCTAGCACAGATACGCAGTATTTT CATSDWTASTDTQYF
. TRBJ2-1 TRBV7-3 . TGTGCCAGCAGCTCCCCCGGGAACCTCAATGAGCAGTTCTTC CASSSPGNLNEQFF
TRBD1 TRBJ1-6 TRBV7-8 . TGTGCCAGCAGCTTAGGACAGGGGCCATCACCCCTCCACTTT CASSLGQGPSPLHF
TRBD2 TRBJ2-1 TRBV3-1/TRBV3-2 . TGTGCCAGCAGCCAAGCCCCTAGCGGTTCCCTGTCCAATGAGCAGTTCTTC CASSQAPSGSLSNEQFF
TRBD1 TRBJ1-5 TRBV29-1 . TGCAGCGTCGTGCTACAGGGGGGAGAAGGTCAGCCCCAGCATTTT CSVVLQGGEGQPQHF
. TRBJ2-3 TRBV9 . TGTGCCAGCAGCGTAGTTGGCAGCGGCACAGATACGCAGTATTTT CASSVVGSGTDTQYF
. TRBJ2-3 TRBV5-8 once TGTGCCAGCAGCCCTATCTCTGAGGGCAGTACCACAGATACGCAGTATTTT CASSPISEGSTTDTQYF
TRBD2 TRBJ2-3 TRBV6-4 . TGTGCCAGCAGTGTTTGGTCGGGAGGAACAGATACGCAGTATTTT CASSVWSGGTDTQYF
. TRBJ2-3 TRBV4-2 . TGTGCCAGCAGCCAAGCGTCTCCGGGAGATGGGGCAGATACGCAGTATTTT CASSQASPGDGADTQYF
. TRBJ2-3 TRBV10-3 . TGTGCCATCAGGGGGAGTGGCACAGATACGCAGTATTTT CAIRGSGTDTQYF
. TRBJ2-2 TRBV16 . TGTGCCAGCAGCCAATCCTCGGGGATCACCGGGGAGCTGTTTTTT CASSQSSGITGELFF
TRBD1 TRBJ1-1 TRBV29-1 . TGCAGCGTTCGGGACAGGACAAACACTGAAGCTTTCTTT CSVRDRTNTEAFF
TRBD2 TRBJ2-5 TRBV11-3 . TGTGCCAGCAGCACGGGGGTGGCGGGAGGGCAAGAGACCCAGTACTTC CASSTGVAGGQETQYF
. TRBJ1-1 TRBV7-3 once TGTGCCAGCAGCTTAAGTGGGGGGAATAGTGAAGCTTTCTTT CASSLSGGNSEAFF
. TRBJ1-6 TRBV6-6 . TGTGCCAGCACATCCACGGCTGGGGCTCGAAATTCACCCCTCCACTTT CASTSTAGARNSPLHF
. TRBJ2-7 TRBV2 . TGTGCCAGCAGTGAACTCGCACAGGGGGGGTCCTACGAGCAGTACTTC CASSELAQGGSYEQYF
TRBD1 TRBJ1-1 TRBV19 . TGTGCCAGTAGTATGGACTATACGGGACAGACTGAAGCTTTCTTT CASSMDYTGQTEAFF
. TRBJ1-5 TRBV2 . TGTGCCAGCAGTGAGCAGACACTCAGCAATCAGCCCCAGCATTTT CASSEQTLSNQPQHF
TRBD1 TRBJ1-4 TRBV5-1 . TGCGCCAGCAGCCGTTTTCCGAGGACAGGGGGGTCGGCTAATGAAAAACTGTTTTTT CASSRFPRTGGSANEKLFF
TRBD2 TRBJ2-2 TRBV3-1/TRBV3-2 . TGTGCCAGCAGCCAAGGACTAGCGGGAGTAGGGACCGGGGAGCTGTTTTTT CASSQGLAGVGTGELFF
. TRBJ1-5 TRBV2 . TGTGCCAGCATGGACAGCCTGCGATACAATCAGCCCCAGCATTTT CASMDSLRYNQPQHF
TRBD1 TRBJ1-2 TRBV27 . TGTGCCAGCAGTCCCCCAGGGGGTTACTATGGCTACACCTTC CASSPPGGYYGYTF
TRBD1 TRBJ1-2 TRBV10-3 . TGTGCCATCAGTGAGTCAGGGGGACAGAGGACGAGTGGCTACACCTTC CAISESGGQRTSGYTF
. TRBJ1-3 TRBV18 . TGTGCCAGCTCACCCATCTTTGGCAGTTCTTTCTCTGGAAACACCATATATTTT CASSPIFGSSFSGNTIYF
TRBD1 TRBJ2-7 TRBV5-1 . TGCGCCAGCAGTTATGGACAGGGGGCTTACGAGCAGTACTTC CASSYGQGAYEQYF
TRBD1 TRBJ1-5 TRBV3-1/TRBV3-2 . TGTGCCAGCAGCCAGTCTCGACAGGGGGCGAGACAGCCCCAGCATTTT CASSQSRQGARQPQHF
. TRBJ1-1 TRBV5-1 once TGCGCCAGCAGAACGACAGGCGGGAACACTGAAGCTTTCTTT CASRTTGGNTEAFF
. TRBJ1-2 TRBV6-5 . TGTGCCAGCAGTTCCGGAGACTATGGCTACACCTTC CASSSGDYGYTF
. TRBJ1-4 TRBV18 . TGTGCCAGCTCACCTGACAGGTTACGCAATGAAAAACTGTTTTTT CASSPDRLRNEKLFF
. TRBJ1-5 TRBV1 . TGCACCAGCAGCCAAGTTTCTCCGTATAGCAATCAGCCCCAGCATTTT CTSSQVSPYSNQPQHF
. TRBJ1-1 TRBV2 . TGTGCCAGCAGCACTCGGGGGATTGGAACTGAAGCTTTCTTT CASSTRGIGTEAFF
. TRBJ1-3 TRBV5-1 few TGCGCCAGCAGCAGCCTTACAGGGCTTGCGGGAAACACCATATATTTT CASSSLTGLAGNTIYF
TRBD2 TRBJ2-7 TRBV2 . TGTGCCAGCAGTGATGGCACTAGCGTCTCCTACGAGCAGTACTTC CASSDGTSVSYEQYF
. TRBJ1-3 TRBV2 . TGTGCCAGCAGTCCTTTCTACTCTGGAAACACCATATATTTT CASSPFYSGNTIYF
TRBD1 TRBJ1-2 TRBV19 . TGTGCCAGTAGTGACAGGGTTGAGTATGGCTACACCTTC CASSDRVEYGYTF
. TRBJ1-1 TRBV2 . TGTGTCATTGGGCGCAGGGCGAACACTGAAGCTTTCTTT CVIGRRANTEAFF
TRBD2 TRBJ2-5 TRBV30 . TGTGCCTGGAGACTAGCGGGAGCGGGGGAGACCCAGTACTTC CAWRLAGAGETQYF
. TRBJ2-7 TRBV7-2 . TGTGCCAGCAGCCTAGGAGGGGGAAGAGCCTCCGAGCAGTACTTC CASSLGGGRASEQYF
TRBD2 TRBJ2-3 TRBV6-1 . TGTGCCAGCAGTGCGCTAGCGGGATCCCTTAGCAACACAGATACGCAGTATTTT CASSALAGSLSNTDTQYF
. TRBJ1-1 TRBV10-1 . TGCGCCAGTTCTGGAGAGAGTTACACTGAAGCTTTCTTT CASSGESYTEAFF
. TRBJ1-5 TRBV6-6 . TGTGCCAGCAGTTCCCTTGAGGGTAGCAATCAGCCCCAGCATTTT CASSSLEGSNQPQHF
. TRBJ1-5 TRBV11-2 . TGTGCCAGCAGCTTCGAGGTTCTCAATCAGCCCCAGCATTTT CASSFEVLNQPQHF
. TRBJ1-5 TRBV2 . TGTGCCAGCAGTGAAGCGAGGATCAGCAATCAGCCCCAGCATTTT CASSEARISNQPQHF
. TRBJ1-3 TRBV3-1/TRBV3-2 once TGTGCCAGCAGCCAAGGGGGGGAGGGGAACACCATATATTTT CASSQGGEGNTIYF
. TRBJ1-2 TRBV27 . TGTGCCAGCAGTTCTTTGTCCCTCGGTAACTATGGCTACACCTTC CASSSLSLGNYGYTF